Here is one TCR beta chain with its context. Its antigen is not identified. The same CDR3 can be traced to other DNA sequences in this sample. This sample was taken from a study of CD8+ T cells in alopecia areata. Study observations and caveats: The study also sequences resident alphabeta T cells of normal skin in scalp samples. Patients shared TCRs less clearly than mice did, possibly owing to HLA. Clonality in lesional scalp, especially alopecia totalis/universalis, exceeded that of normal scalp.

The V and J ends lost 1 base and 2 bases respectively, with 5 bases between them. The CDR3 extends over 13 amino acids. Germline V CDR1 and CDR2: MDHEN, SYDVKM. Researchers picked out CD4+ and CD8+ T cells from PBMCs by sorting. Sequencing used cDNA as its template, made by extracting RNA and reverse transcribing it. The method was immunoSEQ multiplex PCR; TCRdb's version includes in-frame clones alone and lacks a portion of them. The sample lists around 100,000 clones, around 60% seen once, with about 9% in the top ten. The TCR sequence derives from a human donor in good health. The chain is built from TRBV28 and TRBJ2-5; D not certain. The specimen was CD4+ T cells sorted from blood. CDR3 coding DNA: TGTGCCAGCAGTTTATCGCTACAAGAGACCCAGTACTTC. This codes for CASSLSLQETQYF. Together with reference TRBV28 and TRBJ2-5, the CDR3 gives the full variable domain: DVKVTQSSRYLVKRTGEKVFLECVQDMDHENMFWYRQDPGLGLRLIYFSYDVKMKEKGDIPEGYSVSREKKERFSLILESASTNQTSMYLCASSLSLQETQYFGPGTRLLVL.